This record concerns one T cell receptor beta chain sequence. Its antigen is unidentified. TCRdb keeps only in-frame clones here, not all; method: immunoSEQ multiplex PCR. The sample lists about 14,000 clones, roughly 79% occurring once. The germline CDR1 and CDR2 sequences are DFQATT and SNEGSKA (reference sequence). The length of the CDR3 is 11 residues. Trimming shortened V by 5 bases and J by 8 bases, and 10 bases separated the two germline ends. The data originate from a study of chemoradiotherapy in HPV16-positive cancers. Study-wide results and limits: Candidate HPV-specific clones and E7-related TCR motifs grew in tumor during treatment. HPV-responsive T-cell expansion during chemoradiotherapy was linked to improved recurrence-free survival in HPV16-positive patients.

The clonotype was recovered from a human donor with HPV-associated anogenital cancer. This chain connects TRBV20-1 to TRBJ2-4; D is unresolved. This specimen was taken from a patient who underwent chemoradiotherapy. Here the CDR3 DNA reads TGCAGTGCTCTGGTAGTTGACATTCAGTACTTC. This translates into CSALVVDIQYF.